This T cell receptor beta chain appears in the sequencing data of a study of blood T cell repertoires in COVID-19. At the level of the study: Italy, Spain and the United States were the sources of the convalescent and acute COVID-19 samples.

Followed over time, Seattle patients had been enrolled while infection was active. Method: immunoSEQ multiplex PCR; TCRdb's copy keeps in-frame clones and lacks some. The repertoire holds roughly 200,000 clones, with approximately 91% as singletons. This receptor was obtained from a man aged 50 or older with COVID-19, enrolled during active disease. Sequenced sample: peripheral blood.

Here the CDR3 reads CASRDPRGAGGRSGELFF. CDR3 nucleotides: TGTGCCAGTAGGGACCCGAGAGGAGCGGGGGGAAGGAGCGGGGAGCTGTTTTTT. The chain uses TRBV19 and TRBJ2-2; 9 bases map to TRBD2. With 6 bases clipped from V and 7 bases from J, the junction kept 18 bases outside the gene matches. The CDR3 spans 18 residues. The V gene's germline CDR1 is LNHDA and CDR2 SQIVND (reference sequence).